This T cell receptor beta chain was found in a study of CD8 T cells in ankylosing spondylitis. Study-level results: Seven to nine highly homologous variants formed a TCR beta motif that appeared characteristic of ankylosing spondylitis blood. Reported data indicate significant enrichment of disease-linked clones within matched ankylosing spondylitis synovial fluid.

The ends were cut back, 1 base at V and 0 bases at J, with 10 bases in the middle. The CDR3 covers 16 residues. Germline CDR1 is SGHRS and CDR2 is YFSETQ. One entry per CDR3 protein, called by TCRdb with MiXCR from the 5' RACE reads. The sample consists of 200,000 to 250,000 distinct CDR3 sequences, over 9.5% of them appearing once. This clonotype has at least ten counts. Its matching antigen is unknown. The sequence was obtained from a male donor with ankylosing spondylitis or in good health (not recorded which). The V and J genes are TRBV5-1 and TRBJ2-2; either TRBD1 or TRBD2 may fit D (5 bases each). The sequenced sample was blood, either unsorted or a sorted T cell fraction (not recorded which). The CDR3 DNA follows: TGCGCCAGCAGCTTGAATTCGGGACCGAACACCGGGGAGCTGTTTTTT. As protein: CASSLNSGPNTGELFF.